The clone carrying this T cell receptor beta chain has a count of ten or more. The antigen is undetermined. These data originate in a study of T cell repertoires in cytomegalovirus infection. Looking at the study overall: Through public TCR beta signatures, both CMV infection and matching HLA type were indicated.

The study, taken as a whole, reports: The ex vivo response was dominated by HLA-C-restricted CMV-specific TCR beta clonotypes. The study identified carriers of CMV plus the relevant HLA from cumulative public TCR beta family frequency.

The CDR3 is 17 amino acids. Germline V CDR1 and CDR2: LGHNA, YNFKEQ. The V end lost 4 bases, the J end lost 1 base, and 17 bases lay between the germline ends. TCRdb itself ran the reads through MiXCR, one entry per CDR3 protein. There are approximately 500,000 distinct CDR3 sequences in the sample; around 11% occur only once, and roughly a tenth lies in the top ten. This clonotype originated in a human donor in good health (CMV status not recorded). Some clones in this sample may be carry-over from other donors' samples. Sequencing was done on a sample of PBMCs. V usage is TRBV4-2 and J usage is TRBJ1-5; no reliable D call. CDR3 loop: CASSPLPQILSNQPQHF. The CDR3 nucleotides are TGTGCCAGCAGCCCCCTCCCCCAAATATTAAGCAATCAGCCCCAGCATTTT.